Listed below are T cell receptor beta chains from one sample, sequenced in a study of blood T cell repertoires in COVID-19. Profiled with immunoSEQ multiplex PCR; TCRdb holds only in-frame clones, not every one. The sample records under 200,000 clones, roughly 80% being singletons. The sequenced sample was PBMCs or T cells enriched from blood (not recorded which). Receptor source: a woman aged 40 to 55 with acute COVID-19. CDR3s include the opening cysteine and the closing phenylalanine or tryptophan. The D gene is left open where the match is weak. Where a row states a size, it is once, few, many or the class of an expanded clone; other rows omit it.

TRBV19,few,TRBD1,TRBJ1-5,13,TGTGCCAGTAGAAAACAGGGGGCACTGCCCCAGCATTTT,CASRKQGALPQHF
TRBV11-2,.,.,TRBJ1-6,15,TGTGCCAGCAACGAACTCGGCTCCTATAATTCACCCCTCCACTTT,CASNELGSYNSPLHF
TRBV9,.,.,TRBJ1-1,15,TGTGCCAGCAGCGTAGGGGGACAAATGAACACTGAAGCTTTCTTT,CASSVGGQMNTEAFF
TRBV19,.,TRBD2,TRBJ2-1,15,TGTGCCAGTAGTCTCCGACTAGCGAGTAGGAATGAGCAGTTCTTC,CASSLRLASRNEQFF
TRBV10-3,.,TRBD1,TRBJ1-1,13,TGTGCCAGCACGGGACAGTTGAACACTGAAGCTTTCTTT,CASTGQLNTEAFF
TRBV6-5,.,.,TRBJ1-1,12,TGTGCCAGCCTTATTCCGAACACTGAAGCTTTCTTT,CASLIPNTEAFF
TRBV6-1,.,TRBD1,TRBJ1-1,15,TGTGCCAGCAGTGAATTAGAGGGGGCAGTTGGTGAAGCTTTCTTT,CASSELEGAVGEAFF
TRBV2,.,TRBD1,TRBJ2-2,17,TGTGCCAGCAGTGATGGGGGGACAGGGACTCGGGCCGGGGAGCTGTTTTTT,CASSDGGTGTRAGELFF
TRBV6-1,.,.,TRBJ2-7,18,TGTGCCAGCAGTGAACAGTGGCCAGGACAGCCCTTTCCCTACGAGCAGTACTTC,CASSEQWPGQPFPYEQYF
TRBV2,once,.,TRBJ2-7,15,TGTGCCAGCAGTGAAGCGTATCGACAGATCTACGAGCAGTACTTC,CASSEAYRQIYEQYF
TRBV9,.,.,TRBJ1-5,16,TGTGCCAGCAGCCCCCACGACGGGAGCCGCCATCAGCCCCAGCATTTT,CASSPHDGSRHQPQHF
TRBV30,.,TRBD2,TRBJ2-1,13,TGTGCCTGGGCGTACGGGAGGAGCAATGAGCAGTTCTTC,CAWAYGRSNEQFF
TRBV2,.,.,TRBJ1-3,13,TGTGCCAGCAGTAGCGGGCAAGGAAACACCATATATTTT,CASSSGQGNTIYF
TRBV5-5,.,TRBD2,TRBJ2-7,15,TGTGCCAGCAGTATGGGGGGGTTCAACTCCTACGAGCAGTACTTC,CASSMGGFNSYEQYF
TRBV5-1,.,TRBD2,TRBJ2-1,15,TGCGCCAGCAGCTTGGGCGGGAGCAACTACAATGAGCAGTTCTTC,CASSLGGSNYNEQFF
TRBV19,.,TRBD1,TRBJ2-4,15,TGTGCCAGTAGTAGGGGGACAGGGGGAGGAAACATTCAGTACTTC,CASSRGTGGGNIQYF
TRBV5-8,once,TRBD2,TRBJ2-4,18,TGTGCCAGCAGCTCCTGGACTAGCGGGGGGAGAGCCAAAAACATTCAGTACTTC,CASSSWTSGGRAKNIQYF
TRBV9,.,TRBD2,TRBJ2-3,16,TGTGCCAGCAGCGTCAGCGGGAGGTCTGGTACAGATACGCAGTATTTT,CASSVSGRSGTDTQYF
TRBV11-2,.,TRBD1,TRBJ1-3,14,TGTGCCAGCAGCTCGACAGGGAATGGATACACCATATATTTT,CASSSTGNGYTIYF
TRBV5-4,.,TRBD1,TRBJ2-6,18,TGTGCCAGCAGCTCCGGACAGGGGGCTTACTCTGGGGCCAACGTCCTGACTTTC,CASSSGQGAYSGANVLTF
TRBV3-1/TRBV3-2,.,TRBD2,TRBJ2-4,13,TGTGCCAGCAGCCCCTCCTCGGGGGGCATTCAGTACTTC,CASSPSSGGIQYF
TRBV30,.,.,TRBJ2-1,17,TGTGCCTGGAGTGCCACCCCGGGACTTAGCTCCTACAATGAGCAGTTCTTC,CAWSATPGLSSYNEQFF
TRBV19,.,.,TRBJ1-2,16,TGTGCCAGTAGTACCCCCCGGGATCCTGTGGGCAATGGCTACACCTTC,CASSTPRDPVGNGYTF
TRBV11-2,.,.,TRBJ2-6,18,TGTGCCAGCACCTGGGGGCAGGGGGGAAGCTCTGGGGCCAACGTCCTGACTTTC,CASTWGQGGSSGANVLTF
TRBV10-3,.,TRBD2,TRBJ2-1,23,TGTGCCATCAGTGAGCGAAAGGGGGCTCGACTAGCGGGAGGGACGGGGAGTAACAATGAGCAGTTCTTC,CAISERKGARLAGGTGSNNEQFF
TRBV21-1,.,.,TRBJ2-2,16,TGTGCCAGCAGCAATAGAACTAGCGATAACACCGGGGAGCTGTTTTTT,CASSNRTSDNTGELFF
TRBV2,.,TRBD1,TRBJ1-1,15,TGTGCCAGCAATAACAGGGGTGTGGTGAACACTGAAGCTTTCTTT,CASNNRGVVNTEAFF
TRBV2,.,TRBD2,TRBJ2-1,12,TGTGCCAGCAGCTCGGGACTAGGGAAGCAGTTCTTC,CASSSGLGKQFF
TRBV15,once,TRBD1,TRBJ1-4,15,TGTGCCACCAGCACCCTGAGGGGGCAGAATGAAAAACTGTTTTTT,CATSTLRGQNEKLFF
TRBV2,few,TRBD2,TRBJ2-6,17,TGTGCCAGCAGTTCCGACCTAGCGGGCTCTGGGGCCAACGTCCTGACTTTC,CASSSDLAGSGANVLTF
TRBV19,many,.,TRBJ2-2,15,TGTGCCAGTAGTCCACAGGGATTGGTCACCGGGGAGCTGTTTTTT,CASSPQGLVTGELFF
TRBV7-2,.,TRBD1,TRBJ2-5,14,TGTGCCAGCAGCTCGACAGGGGGCGCGGAGACCCAGTACTTC,CASSSTGGAETQYF
TRBV7-2,.,.,TRBJ1-2,16,TGTGCCAGCAGCTTAGAAGGGACAACTTCTAACTATGGCTACACCTTC,CASSLEGTTSNYGYTF
TRBV6-2/TRBV6-3,.,TRBD1,TRBJ2-5,14,TGTGCCAGCAGTAAACCCGGGACAGGGGGGACCCAGTACTTC,CASSKPGTGGTQYF
TRBV14,.,.,TRBJ1-1,12,TGTGCCAGCAGCCGCCGGGGGACTGAAGCTTTCTTT,CASSRRGTEAFF
TRBV15,.,.,TRBJ2-2,15,TGTGCCACCCGCGGACAGAGTGCGAACACCGGGGAGCTGTTTTTT,CATRGQSANTGELFF
TRBV21-1,.,.,TRBJ1-1,15,TGTGCCAGCAGCAAGTCGTCCGGGACTATAGATGAAGCTTTCTTT,CASSKSSGTIDEAFF
TRBV10-1,.,.,TRBJ2-1,15,TGCGCCAGCAGTGAGGGCGGAAGCTCCTACAATGAGCAGTTCTTC,CASSEGGSSYNEQFF
TRBV2,.,TRBD1,TRBJ1-5,16,TGTGCCAGCAGCGGGACAGGGAAAGGAGGCAATCAGCCCCAGCATTTT,CASSGTGKGGNQPQHF
TRBV7-9,.,TRBD1,TRBJ2-7,14,TGTGCCAGCACCTTGGGACAGGGACTCTACGAGCAGTACTTC,CASTLGQGLYEQYF
TRBV30,once,.,TRBJ1-6,15,TGTGCCTGGAGTGCCGGGATCTCCTATAATTCACCCCTCCACTTT,CAWSAGISYNSPLHF
TRBV2,.,.,TRBJ1-3,16,TGTGCCAGCAGCTTACTACGGGGTCTCTCTGGAAACACCATATATTTT,CASSLLRGLSGNTIYF
TRBV5-5,.,.,TRBJ2-5,13,TGTGCCAGCAGCTTTCAGGGCCAAGAGACCCAGTACTTC,CASSFQGQETQYF
TRBV6-5,.,.,TRBJ2-7,14,TGTGCCAGCAAATTCCCGAGGAGCTCCTACGAGCAGTACTTC,CASKFPRSSYEQYF
TRBV18,.,TRBD1,TRBJ1-2,14,TGTGCCAGCTCGCCCGACAGGGGGCCCTATGGCTACACCTTC,CASSPDRGPYGYTF
TRBV12-5,.,TRBD1,TRBJ1-4,19,TGTGCTAGTGGTTTGGTACTTTTGGGGACAGGGGGTACTAATGAAAAACTGTTTTTT,CASGLVLLGTGGTNEKLFF
TRBV12-3/TRBV12-4,.,.,TRBJ1-2,13,TGTGCCAGCACCGGGTACGCGTTAAAAGGCTACACCTTC,CASTGYALKGYTF
TRBV2,few,.,TRBJ2-7,15,TGTGCCAGCAGTGAACGACAGGCTAGTTCCTACGAGCAGTACTTC,CASSERQASSYEQYF